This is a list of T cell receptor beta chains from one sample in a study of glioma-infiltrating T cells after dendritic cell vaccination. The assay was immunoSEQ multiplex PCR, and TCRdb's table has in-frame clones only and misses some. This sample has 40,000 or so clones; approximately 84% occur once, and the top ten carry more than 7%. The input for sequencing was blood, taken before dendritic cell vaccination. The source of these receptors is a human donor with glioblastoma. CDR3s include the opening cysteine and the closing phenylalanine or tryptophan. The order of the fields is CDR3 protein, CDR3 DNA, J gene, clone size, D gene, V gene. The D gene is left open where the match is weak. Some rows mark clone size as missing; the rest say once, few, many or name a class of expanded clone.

CASSRRPRDRGTYGYTF TGTGCCAGCAGTCGGCGCCCCCGGGACAGGGGGACCTATGGCTACACCTTC TRBJ1-2 . TRBD1 TRBV28
CASSRDSDTQYF TGTGCCAGCAGCCGAGATTCAGATACGCAGTATTTT TRBJ2-3 . . TRBV5-4
CASSLEFQETQYF TGTGCCAGCAGCTTAGAGTTCCAGGAGACCCAGTACTTC TRBJ2-5 . . TRBV11-2
CAWRAGGTDTQYF TGTGCCTGGAGGGCCGGGGGAACAGATACGCAGTATTTT TRBJ2-3 . . TRBV30
CASSPRQNQETQYF TGTGCCAGCAGCCCCCGACAGAATCAAGAGACCCAGTACTTC TRBJ2-5 . . TRBV7-9
CASSEGPGGHYGYTF TGTGCCAGCAGTGAAGGTCCAGGGGGACACTATGGCTACACCTTC TRBJ1-2 . TRBD1 TRBV6-1
CASSFLGQGPDTQYF TGTGCCAGCAGTTTTTTGGGACAGGGCCCAGATACGCAGTATTTT TRBJ2-3 . TRBD1 TRBV28
CASSLAGGLNTEAFF TGTGCCAGCAGCTTGGCGGGGGGGCTGAACACTGAAGCTTTCTTT TRBJ1-1 . . TRBV5-8
CASSYGGQATDTQYF TGTGCCAGCAGTTACGGGGGACAGGCCACAGATACGCAGTATTTT TRBJ2-3 few TRBD1 TRBV6-5
CASSPGLATDTQYF TGTGCCAGCAGTCCGGGACTAGCGACAGATACGCAGTATTTT TRBJ2-3 . TRBD2 TRBV6-5
CASSLGTGTEAFF TGTGCCAGCAGCTTGGGGACAGGGACTGAAGCTTTCTTT TRBJ1-1 . TRBD1 TRBV5-5
CASSREGQGINGYTF TGCGCCAGCAGCCGAGAGGGACAGGGTATTAATGGCTACACCTTC TRBJ1-2 . TRBD1 TRBV4-3
CASNRVKNTEAFF TGTGCCAGCAACAGGGTGAAGAACACTGAAGCTTTCTTT TRBJ1-1 . . TRBV6-5
CASSIAGGSYNEQFF TGTGCCAGCAGCATAGCGGGGGGCTCCTACAATGAGCAGTTCTTC TRBJ2-1 . TRBD2 TRBV6-5
CASRPSGGAIWEQYF TGTGCCAGCAGACCTAGCGGGGGGGCGATATGGGAGCAGTACTTC TRBJ2-7 . TRBD2 TRBV25-1
CASSLLRGGREQYF TGCGCCAGCAGCCTCCTCCGGGGGGGGCGCGAGCAGTACTTC TRBJ2-7 . TRBD2 TRBV4-3
CAWTDRGDTEAFF TGTGCCTGGACCGACAGGGGAGACACTGAAGCTTTCTTT TRBJ1-1 . TRBD1 TRBV30
CASSEYGTPTEGAFF TGTGCCAGCAGTGAATACGGGACCCCCACGGAGGGAGCTTTCTTT TRBJ1-1 . . TRBV2
CASSQDLASGTRSYEQYF TGCGCCAGCAGCCAAGATCTGGCTAGCGGGACTAGATCCTACGAGCAGTACTTC TRBJ2-7 . TRBD2 TRBV4-3
CASSPRGGFTGELFF TGTGCCAGCAGCCCCCGGGGGGGCTTCACCGGGGAGCTGTTTTTT TRBJ2-2 . TRBD2 TRBV7-6
CASSLARQETQYF TGTGCCAGCAGCTTAGCGCGACAAGAGACCCAGTACTTC TRBJ2-5 . . TRBV7-8
CASSAAGEVSRETQYF TGTGCCAGCAGTGCCGCCGGGGAGGTATCCCGAGAGACCCAGTACTTC TRBJ2-5 . . TRBV2
CASSDGGATDTQYF TGTGCCAGCAGTGACGGGGGGGCCACAGATACGCAGTATTTT TRBJ2-3 . . TRBV6-4
CASRRGTGRTTGELFF TGCGCCAGCAGGAGAGGGACAGGTCGTACCACCGGGGAGCTGTTTTTT TRBJ2-2 . TRBD1 TRBV4-3
CASSTLGPPTDTQYF TGTGCCAGCAGTACCCTGGGGCCCCCCACAGATACGCAGTATTTT TRBJ2-3 . . TRBV27
CASSRDRGQYGYTF TGTGCCAGCAGCCGGGACAGGGGGCAGTATGGCTACACCTTC TRBJ1-2 . TRBD1 TRBV6-5
CAWNTKESWNTEAFF TGTGCCTGGAATACAAAGGAGTCTTGGAACACTGAAGCTTTCTTT TRBJ1-1 . . TRBV30
CASSPTLKGWMIYNEQFF TGTGCCAGTAGTCCGACCCTAAAGGGGTGGATGATCTACAATGAGCAGTTCTTC TRBJ2-1 . . TRBV19
CASSEGGGTGNYALHF TGTGCCAGCAGTGAAGGGGGCGGGACAGGGAATTACGCCCTCCACTTT TRBJ1-6 . TRBD1 TRBV2
CASSFTGSEQFF TGCGCCAGCAGCTTTACAGGGAGTGAGCAGTTCTTC TRBJ2-1 once . TRBV5-1
CTSSQWSTRTPSPGQGADTEAFF TGCACCAGCAGCCAGTGGTCCACCCGAACCCCTTCACCGGGACAGGGGGCGGACACTGAAGCTTTCTTT TRBJ1-1 . . TRBV1
CASSQELANYGYTF TGCGCCAGCAGCCAAGAACTCGCTAACTATGGCTACACCTTC TRBJ1-2 once . TRBV4-3